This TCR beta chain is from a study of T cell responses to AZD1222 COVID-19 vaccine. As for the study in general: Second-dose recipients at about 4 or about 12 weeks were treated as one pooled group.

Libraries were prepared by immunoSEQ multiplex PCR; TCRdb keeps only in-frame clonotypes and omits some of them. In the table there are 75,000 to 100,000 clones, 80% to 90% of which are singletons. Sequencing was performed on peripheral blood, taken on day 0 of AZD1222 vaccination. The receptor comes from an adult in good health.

As DNA, the CDR3 is TGTGCCAGCAGCCCTCAAACCCCAAGGGACACTGAAGCTTTCTTT. Encoded protein: CASSPQTPRDTEAFF. The V and J genes are TRBV5-8 and TRBJ1-1; unclear D gene. In germline, CDR1 is SGHTS, CDR2 YDEGEE. The CDR3 is 15 residues long. With 4 bases removed from V and 3 bases from J, the gap between germline ends came to 16 bases.